This T cell receptor beta chain is from a study of T cells in localized non-small cell lung cancer. Study results and limitations: Uninvolved adjacent lung showed higher T cell clonality than tumor. Those with higher blood T cell density had longer overall survival.

Comments on this clone: Its target is not known.

Produced via immunoSEQ multiplex PCR; TCRdb's table is partial and in-frame only. Here the sample spans tens of thousands of clones, around nine tenths being singletons. Germline V CDR1 and CDR2: SGHRS, YFSETQ. Trimming removed 1 base from V and 3 bases from J, with 13 bases in between. The length of the CDR3 is 15 residues. The clonotype originates from a woman aged 40-70 years with stage I squamous cell lung carcinoma. Sequencing was performed on peripheral blood, taken before any cancer treatment. The chain carries TRBV5-1 and TRBJ1-1; D ambiguous. The CDR3 region has the DNA TGCGCCAGCAGCTTGAGCCTTGGCGGATACACTGAAGCTTTCTTT. This sequence encodes CASSLSLGGYTEAFF.